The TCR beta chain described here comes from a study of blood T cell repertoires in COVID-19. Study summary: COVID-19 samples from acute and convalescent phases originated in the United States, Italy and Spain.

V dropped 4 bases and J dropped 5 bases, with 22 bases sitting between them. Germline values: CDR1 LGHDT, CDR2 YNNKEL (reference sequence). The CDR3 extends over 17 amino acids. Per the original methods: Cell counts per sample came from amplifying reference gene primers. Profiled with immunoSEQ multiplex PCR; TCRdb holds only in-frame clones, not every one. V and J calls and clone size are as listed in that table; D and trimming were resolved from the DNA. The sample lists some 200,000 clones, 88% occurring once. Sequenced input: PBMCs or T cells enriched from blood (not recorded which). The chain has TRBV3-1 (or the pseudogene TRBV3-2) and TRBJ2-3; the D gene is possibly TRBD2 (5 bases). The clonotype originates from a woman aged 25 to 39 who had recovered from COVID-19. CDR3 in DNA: TGTGCCAGCAGCCCAGTCTTTTTTGCTAGCTGGAAAGATACGCAGTATTTT. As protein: CASSPVFFASWKDTQYF.